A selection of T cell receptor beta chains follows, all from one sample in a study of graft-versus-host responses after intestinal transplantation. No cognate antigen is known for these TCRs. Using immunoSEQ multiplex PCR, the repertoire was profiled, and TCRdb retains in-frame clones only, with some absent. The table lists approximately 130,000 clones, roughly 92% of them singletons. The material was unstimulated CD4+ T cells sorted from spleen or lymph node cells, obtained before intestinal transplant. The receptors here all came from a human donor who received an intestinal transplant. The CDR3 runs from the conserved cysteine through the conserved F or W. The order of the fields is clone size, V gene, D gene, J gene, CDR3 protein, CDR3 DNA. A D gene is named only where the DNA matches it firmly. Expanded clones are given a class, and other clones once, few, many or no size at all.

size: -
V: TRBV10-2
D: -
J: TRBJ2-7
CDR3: CASSGAIEQYF
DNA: TGCGCCAGCAGTGGAGCAATCGAGCAGTACTTC

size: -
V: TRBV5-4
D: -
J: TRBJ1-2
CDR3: CASSSSPLYGYTF
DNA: TGTGCCAGCAGCTCCTCTCCGCTCTATGGCTACACCTTC

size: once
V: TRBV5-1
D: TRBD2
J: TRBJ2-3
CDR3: CASSRGGAGTDTQYF
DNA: TGCGCCAGCAGCCGGGGGGGGGCTGGCACAGATACGCAGTATTTT

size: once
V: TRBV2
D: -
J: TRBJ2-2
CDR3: CASSELGGTNTGELFF
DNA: TGTGCCAGCAGTGAATTAGGCGGAACAAACACCGGGGAGCTGTTTTTT

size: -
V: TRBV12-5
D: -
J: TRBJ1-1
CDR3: CASGGETENTEAFF
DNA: TGTGCTAGTGGGGGGGAGACAGAGAACACTGAAGCTTTCTTT

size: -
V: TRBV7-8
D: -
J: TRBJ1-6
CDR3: CASSSRVFNSPLHF
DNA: TGTGCCAGCAGCTCCCGGGTCTTTAATTCACCCCTCCACTTT

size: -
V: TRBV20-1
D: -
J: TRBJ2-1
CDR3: CSARHEQFF
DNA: TGCAGTGCTAGGCATGAGCAGTTCTTC

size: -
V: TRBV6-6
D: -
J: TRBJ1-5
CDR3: CASRSDKYSNQPQHF
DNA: TGTGCCAGCAGATCGGACAAATATAGCAATCAGCCCCAGCATTTT

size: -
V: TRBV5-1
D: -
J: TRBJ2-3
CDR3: CASSLGGGTDTQYF
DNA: TGCGCCAGCAGCTTGGGGGGCGGCACAGATACGCAGTATTTT

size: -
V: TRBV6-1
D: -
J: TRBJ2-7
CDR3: CASSTASSYEQYF
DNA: TGTGCCAGCAGTACAGCTTCTTCCTACGAGCAGTACTTC

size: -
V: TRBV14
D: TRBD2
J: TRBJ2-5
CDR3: CASSQPSGGAWETQYF
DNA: TGTGCCAGCAGCCAACCTAGCGGGGGGGCGTGGGAGACCCAGTACTTC

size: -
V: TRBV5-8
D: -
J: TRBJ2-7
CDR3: CASSSPGLTLYEQYF
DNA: TGTGCCAGCAGCTCACCGGGACTCACACTCTACGAGCAGTACTTC

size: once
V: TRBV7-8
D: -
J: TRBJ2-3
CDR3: CASSLGSDHQTQYF
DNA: TGTGCCAGCAGCTTAGGGTCCGACCACCAAACGCAGTATTTT

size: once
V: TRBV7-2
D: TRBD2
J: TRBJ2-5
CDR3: CASSLERGLQETQYF
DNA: TGTGCCAGCAGCTTGGAGCGGGGACTTCAAGAGACCCAGTACTTC

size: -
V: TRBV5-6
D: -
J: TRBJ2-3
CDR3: CASTKPRETDTQYF
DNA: TGTGCCAGCACCAAACCTAGGGAGACAGATACGCAGTATTTT

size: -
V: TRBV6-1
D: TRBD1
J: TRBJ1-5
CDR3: CASSRTGGRQPQHF
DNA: TGTGCCAGCAGTCGCACAGGGGGCCGGCAGCCCCAGCATTTT

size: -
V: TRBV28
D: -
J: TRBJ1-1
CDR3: CASSPPYFREAFF
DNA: TGTGCCAGCAGTCCCCCCTATTTCCGAGAAGCTTTCTTT

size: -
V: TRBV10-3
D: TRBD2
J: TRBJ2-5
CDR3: CAISGIAGGETQYF
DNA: TGTGCCATCAGCGGAATAGCGGGGGGGGAGACCCAGTACTTC

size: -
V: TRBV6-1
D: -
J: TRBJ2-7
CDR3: CASTLGEAYEQYF
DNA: TGTGCCAGCACATTAGGGGAGGCCTACGAGCAGTACTTC

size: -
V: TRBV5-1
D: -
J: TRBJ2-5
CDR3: CASSWGLGIQETQYF
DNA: TGCGCCAGCAGCTGGGGGCTCGGCATACAAGAGACCCAGTACTTC

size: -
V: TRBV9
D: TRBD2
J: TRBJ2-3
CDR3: CASSAGGVGTDTQYF
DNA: TGTGCCAGCAGCGCCGGGGGGGTAGGCACAGATACGCAGTATTTT

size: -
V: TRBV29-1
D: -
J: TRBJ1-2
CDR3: CSAQIQGYYGYTF
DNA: TGCAGCGCGCAAATCCAGGGGTACTATGGCTACACCTTC

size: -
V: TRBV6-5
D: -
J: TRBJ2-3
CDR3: CASRRTVLTDTQYF
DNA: TGTGCCAGCAGGAGGACAGTCCTCACAGATACGCAGTATTTT

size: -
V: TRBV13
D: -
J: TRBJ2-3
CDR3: CASSQIDRTDTQYF
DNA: TGTGCCAGCAGCCAAATAGACCGAACAGATACGCAGTATTTT

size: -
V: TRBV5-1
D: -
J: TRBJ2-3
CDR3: CASSLVGPLSTDTQYF
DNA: TGCGCCAGCAGCTTGGTGGGGCCCTTAAGCACAGATACGCAGTATTTT

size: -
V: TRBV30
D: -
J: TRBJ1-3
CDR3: CAWRGVGNTIYF
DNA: TGTGCCTGGAGGGGTGTCGGAAACACCATATATTTT

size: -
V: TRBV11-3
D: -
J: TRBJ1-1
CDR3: CASSPGSISTEAFF
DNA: TGTGCCAGCAGCCCCGGGAGCATTTCCACTGAAGCTTTCTTT

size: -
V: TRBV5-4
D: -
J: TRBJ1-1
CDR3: CASSAGATEAFF
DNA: TGTGCCAGCAGCGCCGGCGCCACTGAAGCTTTCTTT

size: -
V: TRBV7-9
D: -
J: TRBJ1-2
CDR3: CASSFGAGSYGYTF
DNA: TGTGCCAGCAGCTTTGGGGCGGGATCCTATGGCTACACCTTC

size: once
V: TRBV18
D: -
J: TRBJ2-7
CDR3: CASSPPAGGGSYEQYF
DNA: TGTGCCAGCTCACCACCCGCCGGGGGCGGCTCCTACGAGCAGTACTTC

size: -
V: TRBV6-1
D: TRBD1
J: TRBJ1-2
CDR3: CASTRDRADYGYTF
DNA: TGTGCCAGCACCCGGGACAGGGCGGACTATGGCTACACCTTC

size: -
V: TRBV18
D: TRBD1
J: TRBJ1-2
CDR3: CASSDRDRGHYTF
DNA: TGTGCCAGCTCAGACCGGGACAGGGGCCACTACACCTTC

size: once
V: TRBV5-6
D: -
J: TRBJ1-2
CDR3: CASSLGALNYGYTF
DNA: TGTGCCAGCAGCTTGGGCGCCCTTAACTATGGCTACACCTTC

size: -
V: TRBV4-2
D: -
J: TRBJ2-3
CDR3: CASSQVAGASTDTQYF
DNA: TGTGCCAGCAGCCAAGTGGCAGGGGCCAGCACAGATACGCAGTATTTT

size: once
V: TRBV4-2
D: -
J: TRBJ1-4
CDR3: CASSRSAQATNEKLFF
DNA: TGTGCCAGCAGCCGGTCAGCTCAAGCAACTAATGAAAAACTGTTTTTT

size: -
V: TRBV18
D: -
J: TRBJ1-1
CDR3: CASSPRGREEAFF
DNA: TGTGCCAGCTCACCAAGGGGACGGGAAGAAGCTTTCTTT

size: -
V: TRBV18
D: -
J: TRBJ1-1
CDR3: CASSPRGKNTEAFF
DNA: TGTGCCAGCTCACCACGGGGAAAGAACACTGAAGCTTTCTTT

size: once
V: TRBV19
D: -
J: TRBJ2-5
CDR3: CASSIGVGTQYF
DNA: TGTGCCAGTAGTATAGGTGTGGGGACCCAGTACTTC

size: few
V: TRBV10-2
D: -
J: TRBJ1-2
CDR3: CASSIGRGNYGYTF
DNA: TGCGCCAGCAGTATAGGCAGGGGTAACTATGGCTACACCTTC

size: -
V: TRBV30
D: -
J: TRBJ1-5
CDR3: CAWSVSGNQPQHF
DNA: TGTGCCTGGAGTGTATCCGGGAATCAGCCCCAGCATTTT